These 27 T cell receptor beta chains share one sample of origin, sequenced in a study of Ad26.COV2.S vaccination and SARS-CoV-2 variants. Sample treatment: 15 to 20 received Ad26.COV2.S at low or high dose, single or two shots; about 5 received placebo; per-sample allocation not given. Specimen acquisition occurred on day 63 following the initial vaccine or placebo injection. Produced via immunoSEQ multiplex PCR; TCRdb's table is partial and in-frame only. The table has approximately 300,000 clones, about 86% seen once; the top ten hold roughly 1.9%. Sequences were derived from peripheral blood, sampled in a trial of Ad26.COV2.S vaccine versus placebo. These TCRs come from a person aged 18-65 years who received the Ad26.COV2.S COVID-19 vaccine or a placebo.

This chain connects TRBV6-5 to TRBJ1-2; 8 positions agree with TRBD1. Looked up from germline, CDR1 is MNHEY and CDR2 is SVGAGI. CDR3 size: 15 residues. Trimming removed 7 bases from V and 3 bases from J; junction bases left unmatched: 10. The CDR3 loop reads CASNSGAQGDYGYTF. The CDR3 DNA sequence: TGTGCCAGCAACTCCGGGGCACAGGGGGACTATGGCTACACCTTC.

This sequence joins TRBV28 and TRBJ1-4; no clear D gene. CDR1 and CDR2 (germline): MDHEN, SYDVKM. The CDR3 contains 13 residues. V lost 7 bases and J lost 6, with 12 bases in between. CDR3 bases: TGTGCCAGCACCCCTAAAGTAGATGAAAAACTGTTTTTT. Amino acid sequence: CASTPKVDEKLFF.

This rearrangement joins TRBV3-1 (or the pseudogene TRBV3-2) to TRBJ1-5, with 7 nucleotides matching TRBD1. CDR1 is LGHDT, CDR2 YNNKEL, per germline (reference sequence). V lost 11 bases and J lost 4; bases outside the gene matches: 11. The CDR3 spans 14 residues. The CDR3 sequence: CADLPDRTNQPQHF. DNA for the CDR3: TGTGCCGACCTCCCGGACAGGACAAATCAGCCCCAGCATTTT.

The V gene is TRBV20-1, the J gene TRBJ2-5; 11 bases align to TRBD2. V shed 3 bases, J shed 2 bases, and the junction held 11 bases outside the gene matches. CDR1 and CDR2 from the germline V gene are DFQATT and SNEGSKA (reference sequence). The CDR3 covers 17 residues. CDR3 DNA: TGCAGTGCTAGTGAGCTAGCGGGGGGACGGGGGCAAGAGACCCAGTACTTC. Protein: CSASELAGGRGQETQYF.

The V and J genes are TRBV7-2 and TRBJ2-5, with D unclear. V gave up 1 base and J gave up 5 bases, with 14 bases separating them. Germline loops: CDR1 SGHTA, CDR2 FQGNSA. The CDR3 sequence is 15 residues long. The CDR3 reads CASSLGGRVAETQYF. In DNA, the CDR3 is TGTGCCAGCAGCTTAGGGGGAAGGGTGGCGGAGACCCAGTACTTC.

The gene calls are TRBV19 and TRBJ1-3; TRBD1 might be the D (5 bases). Trimming shortened V by 2 bases and J by 4 bases, and 12 bases separated the two germline ends. This CDR3 is built from 15 residues. Germline V gene data show CDR1 as LNHDA and CDR2 as SQIVND (reference sequence). The CDR3 here is CASSITGGIGNTIYF. For the CDR3, the DNA is TGTGCCAGTAGTATAACTGGGGGAATCGGAAACACCATATATTTT.

In this sample, this clone turned up a few times. J is TRBJ1-1 and V is TRBV6-5; possibly TRBD1 for D (6 bases). CDR3 length equals 15 residues. The germline V and J ends were trimmed by 5 bases and 4 bases, with 17 bases remaining between them. Germline V gene lookup returns CDR1 MNHEY and CDR2 SVGAGI. CDR3 protein: CASSRPQGISTEAFF. The CDR3, as DNA: TGTGCCAGCAGTAGGCCACAGGGAATTTCCACTGAAGCTTTCTTT.

This clone was counted once. The chain has TRBV9 and TRBJ2-3, with a weak D call TRBD2 (7 bases). The CDR3 has 16 residues. CDR1 is SGDLS and CDR2 is YYNGEE in the germline V gene. The V end lost 0 bases, the J end lost 2 bases, and 13 bases lay between the germline ends. CDR3 in DNA: TGTGCCAGCAGCGTAGGGGCGGGGGCCTTCACAGATACGCAGTATTTT. It yields the protein CASSVGAGAFTDTQYF.

The chain has TRBV9 and TRBJ1-2; the D is unclear. Between the trimmed V and J ends, which lost 4 bases and 2 bases, there was a span of 9 bases. Germline assignment: CDR1 SGDLS and CDR2 YYNGEE. The CDR3 sequence is 13 residues long. The CDR3 sequence: CASSIDVNYGYTF. CDR3 DNA: TGTGCCAGCAGCATCGACGTAAACTATGGCTACACCTTC.

V is TRBV5-5 and J is TRBJ1-2; no clear D. The germline V gene encodes CDR1 SGHKS and CDR2 YYEKEE (reference sequence). Between the trimmed V and J ends, which lost 0 bases and 8 bases, there was a span of 17 bases. The CDR3 loop spans 15 amino acids. CDR3 amino acids: CASSLAPRLSGGYTF. The DNA for the CDR3 is TGTGCCAGCAGCTTGGCCCCCAGGCTTTCGGGGGGCTACACCTTC.

The CDR3 DNA reads as TGCGCCACCTCGGGGACTAGCGGGGCCGAGCAGTACTTC. Translated: CATSGTSGAEQYF. This chain uses TRBV4-3 with TRBJ2-7; 13 bases line up with TRBD2. The germline V gene has CDR1 LGHNA and CDR2 YSLEER. V lost 10 bases to trimming and J lost 6 bases; unmatched junction nucleotides: 6. There are 13 residues in the CDR3.

The sample holds one count of this clone. The chain recombines TRBV29-1 with TRBJ1-5; D may be TRBD1 (5 bases). There are 15 residues in the CDR3. CDR1 and CDR2 (germline): SQVTM, ANQGSEA. Trimming shortened V by 4 bases and J by 3 bases, and 16 bases separated the two germline ends. The CDR3 sequence: CSVAYRRGSNQPQHF. Here the CDR3 DNA reads TGCAGCGTTGCATATAGGAGGGGCTCCAATCAGCCCCAGCATTTT.

The J gene is TRBJ1-2, the V gene TRBV3-1 (or the pseudogene TRBV3-2); perhaps TRBD1 as D (6 bases). CDR1 is LGHDT, CDR2 YNNKEL, per germline (reference sequence). V was shortened by 0 bases and J by 4 bases, with 12 bases between the two germline ends. This CDR3 is built from 15 residues. The DNA for the CDR3 is TGTGCCAGCAGCCAAGACACCGGACAGATCTATGGCTACACCTTC. Protein: CASSQDTGQIYGYTF.

This chain connects TRBV10-3 to TRBJ2-6; D not certain. Germline CDR1 is ENHRY and CDR2 is SYGVKD. The germline V and J ends were trimmed by 6 bases and 2 bases, with 5 bases remaining between them. The CDR3 loop spans 13 amino acids. CDR3 loop: CAIRWAGANVLTF. The CDR3 nucleotides are TGTGCCATCAGGTGGGCTGGGGCCAACGTCCTGACTTTC.

The rearrangement uses TRBV15 and TRBJ1-5, with D unclear. V gave up 0 bases and J gave up 3 bases, with 6 bases separating them. The germline CDR1 and CDR2 sequences are LNHNV and YYDKDF (reference sequence). This CDR3 is 14 amino acids long. Written as DNA, the CDR3 is TGTGCCACCAGCAGAGATATGTTCAATCAGCCCCAGCATTTT. Translating it yields CATSRDMFNQPQHF.

The rearrangement joins TRBV19 to TRBJ1-5; tentative D call: TRBD1 (6 bases). This CDR3 region has 16 residues. Germline V gene sequence: CDR1 LNHDA, CDR2 SQIVND (reference sequence). Trimming removed 2 bases from V and 7 bases from J, with 18 bases in between. The CDR3 protein is CASSIRGTGLLQPQHF. The CDR3 DNA follows: TGTGCCAGTAGTATAAGGGGAACAGGGCTTTTGCAGCCCCAGCATTTT.

The V call is TRBV7-9, the J call TRBJ1-2, with unresolved D. Per germline, CDR1 SEHNR and CDR2 FQNEAQ (reference sequence). There are 16 residues in the CDR3. The germline V and J ends were trimmed by 8 bases and 3 bases, with 22 bases remaining between them. In DNA, the CDR3 is TGTGCCAGCTTCCCGGCAGGTTTGTCAAATGACTATGGCTACACCTTC. This gives the protein CASFPAGLSNDYGYTF.

The chain joins TRBV18 to TRBJ2-7, with 7 bases that match TRBD1. Per the germline V gene, CDR1 is KGHSH and CDR2 is LQKENI. CDR3 length equals 14 residues. After removal of 6 bases from V and 1 base from J, the junction contained 6 bases not matched to a gene. The CDR3 reads CASSPDRSSYEQYF. The CDR3 DNA follows: TGTGCCAGCTCCCCGGACAGGTCATCCTACGAGCAGTACTTC. Combining the CDR3 with reference TRBV18 and TRBJ2-7 gives the whole variable domain NAGVMQNPRHLVRRRGQEARLRCSPMKGHSHVYWYRQLPEEGLKFMVYLQKENIIDESGMPKERFSAEFPKEGPSILRIQQVVRGDSAAYFCASSPDRSSYEQYFGPGTRLTVT.

This rearrangement joins TRBV7-9 to TRBJ1-4, with D possibly being TRBD1 (6 bases). Germline CDR1 SEHNR, CDR2 FQNEAQ (reference sequence). Trimming cost V 2 bases and J 8 bases, with 12 bases left between them. The CDR3 length is 14 residues. The DNA for the CDR3 is TGTGCCAGCAGCTTAACAGGGCTGGGAGAAAAACTGTTTTTT. Protein: CASSLTGLGEKLFF.

The chain employs TRBV15 and TRBJ1-3; D is ambiguous. This CDR3 has 15 residues. Germline V CDR1 and CDR2: LNHNV, YYDKDF (reference sequence). Deletions cut 0 bases from V and 3 bases from J, with 9 bases between. CDR3: CATSRDRVIGNTIYF. Here the CDR3 DNA reads TGTGCCACCAGCAGAGATCGGGTTATTGGAAACACCATATATTTT.

This clone was detected only once. The J gene is TRBJ2-1, the V gene TRBV7-6; possible D gene TRBD1, 6 bases. CDR1 and CDR2 (germline): SGHVS, FNYEAQ. This CDR3 region has 11 residues. V lost 5 bases and J lost 10, with 9 bases in between. CDR3 amino acids: CASSAGAEQFF. In DNA form, the CDR3 reads TGTGCCAGCAGCGCAGGGGCCGAGCAGTTCTTC.

The chain joins TRBV9 to TRBJ2-1; D perhaps matches TRBD1 (5 bases). The V end was cut by 3 bases, the J end by 9 bases, with 16 bases between. Germline CDR1 SGDLS, CDR2 YYNGEE. The CDR3 is made up of 14 amino acids. The chain's CDR3 is CASSAPSGKGEQFF. The CDR3 DNA follows: TGTGCCAGCAGCGCCCCCTCAGGGAAAGGTGAGCAGTTCTTC.

V usage is TRBV29-1 and J usage is TRBJ1-5; no clear D. The germline V gene has CDR1 SQVTM and CDR2 ANQGSEA. CDR3 length: 13 amino acids. The germline V and J ends were trimmed by 4 bases and 4 bases, with 11 bases remaining between them. CDR3 nucleotides: TGCAGCGTTGGACCGGGCCCTAATCAGCCCCAGCATTTT. This codes for CSVGPGPNQPQHF.

The table lists this clone with a count of one. The chain recombines TRBV6-5 with TRBJ2-2; D is ambiguous. The CDR3 runs 15 residues. The germline CDR1 and CDR2 sequences are MNHEY and SVGAGI. Trimming pared 5 bases from V and 9 bases from J, leaving 19 bases between. DNA for the CDR3: TGTGCCAGCAGTACAGTGGGGATAGGGTCCCGGGAGCTGTTTTTT. This gives the protein CASSTVGIGSRELFF.

V usage is TRBV3-1 (or the pseudogene TRBV3-2) and J usage is TRBJ1-2; TRBD1 is a possible D gene (6 bases). V lost 4 bases to trimming and J lost 5 bases, with 14 bases between them. CDR1 LGHDT and CDR2 YNNKEL come from the germline V gene (reference sequence). The CDR3 is 14 amino acids. CDR3 DNA: TGTGCCAGCAGCCCAGGACAGAAAACGTATGGCTACACCTTC. Translation: CASSPGQKTYGYTF.

The gene calls are TRBV21-1 and TRBJ1-5; the table names TRBD1, a call not compared with the DNA. TRBV21-1 is listed as a pseudogene. The length of the CDR3 is 13 residues. The CDR3: CASRGQGKQPQHF. CDR3 DNA: TGTGCCAGCAGGGGGCAGGGCAAACAGCCCCAGCATTTT.

The chain couples TRBV6-5 to TRBJ1-2; 8 bases line up with TRBD1. Trimming at V came to 5 bases and at J to 4 bases, leaving 3 bases not matched to a gene. The CDR3 has 13 residues. CDR1 and CDR2 from the germline V gene are MNHEY and SVGAGI. The CDR3 region is CASSRTGPYGYTF. CDR3 coding DNA: TGTGCCAGCAGTCGGACAGGGCCCTATGGCTACACCTTC.